This section outlines one TCR beta chain sequence together with its context. Clones were sequenced by immunoSEQ multiplex PCR, and TCRdb holds only the in-frame ones, with some missing. Among 270,000 or so clones listed, more than 65% were seen once. The CDR3 sequence is 17 residues long. Trimming removed 5 bases from V and 5 bases from J; junction bases left unmatched: 13. Germline assignment: CDR1 MNHEY and CDR2 SVGEGT. The entry originates in a study of blood T cell repertoires in COVID-19. This rearrangement joins TRBV6-2 or TRBV6-3 to TRBJ1-5; 9 bases match TRBD1. Sequences were obtained from peripheral blood. The TCR comes from a woman under 30 with acute or convalescent COVID-19. CDR3: CASSPPGDRVRYQPQHF. DNA for the CDR3: TGTGCCAGCAGTCCCCCCGGGGACAGGGTCAGGTATCAGCCCCAGCATTTT.